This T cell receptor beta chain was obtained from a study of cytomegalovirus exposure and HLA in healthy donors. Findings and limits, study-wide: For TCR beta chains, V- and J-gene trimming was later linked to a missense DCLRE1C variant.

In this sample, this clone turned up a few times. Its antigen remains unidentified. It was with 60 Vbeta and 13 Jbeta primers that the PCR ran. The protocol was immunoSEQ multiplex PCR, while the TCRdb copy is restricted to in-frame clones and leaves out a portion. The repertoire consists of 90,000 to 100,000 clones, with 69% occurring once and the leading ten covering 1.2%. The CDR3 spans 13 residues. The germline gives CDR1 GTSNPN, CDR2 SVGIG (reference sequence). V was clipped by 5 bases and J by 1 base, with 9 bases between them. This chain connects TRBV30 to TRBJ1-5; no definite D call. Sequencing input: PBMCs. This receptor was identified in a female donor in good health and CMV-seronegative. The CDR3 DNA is TGTGCCTGGGGGAGAAGCAGCAATCAGCCCCAGCATTTT. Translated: CAWGRSSNQPQHF.